These 20 T cell receptor beta chains were sequenced from one sample in a study of monozygotic twins with inflammatory bowel disease. TCRdb reanalyzed the 5' RACE reads, giving one entry per CDR3 protein sequence and no DNA. This sample carries approximately 420,000 distinct CDR3 sequences, with 2% to 3% going to the ten biggest clones. Sequenced: blood. These receptors came from a human donor with ulcerative colitis or Crohn's disease, or a healthy co-twin of an affected twin (not recorded which).

The chain combines TRBV6-5 with TRBJ2-7. The CDR3 extends over 15 amino acids. From germline, CDR1 is MNHEY and CDR2 SVGAGI. The CDR3 sequence: CASSYHGRGYYEQYF.

This chain links TRBV11-2 with TRBJ1-1. CDR3 length: 13 amino acids. Germline V gene lookup returns CDR1 SGHAT and CDR2 FQNNGV. Here the CDR3 reads CASSLLRHTEAFF.

This chain joins TRBV24-1 and TRBJ1-2; with no DNA, the TCRdb D assignment of TRBD1 cannot be verified. The germline V gene has CDR1 KGHDR and CDR2 SFDVKD. The CDR3 is 15 amino acids. The CDR3 is CATSDFRDGTYGYTF.

The chain couples TRBV5-4 to TRBJ2-1; the D call from TCRdb, TRBD2, cannot be confirmed without DNA. The CDR3 contains 16 residues. Per the germline V gene, CDR1 is SGHNT and CDR2 is YYREEE (reference sequence). This CDR3 reads CASSPGGLAGINEQFF.

The J gene is TRBJ2-5, the V gene TRBV5-1; with no DNA, the TCRdb D assignment of TRBD2 cannot be verified. Germline loops: CDR1 SGHRS, CDR2 YFSETQ. This CDR3 is 16 amino acids long. The CDR3 reads CASSFSTRGSQETQYF.

V is TRBV10-3 and J is TRBJ2-7; without DNA, the TCRdb call of TRBD2 cannot be checked. This CDR3 has 15 residues. Germline-derived CDR1 and CDR2 are ENHRY and SYGVKD. The CDR3 spells CAISDSTSPTGEQYF.

This sequence joins TRBV27 and TRBJ2-1; the D call from TCRdb, TRBD1, cannot be confirmed without DNA. The CDR3 runs 14 residues. The germline V gene has CDR1 MNHEY and CDR2 SMNVEV (reference sequence). The CDR3 region is CASSSLDRNNEQFF.

This rearrangement joins TRBV20-1 to TRBJ2-1. Germline loops: CDR1 DFQATT, CDR2 SNEGSKA (reference sequence). This CDR3 has 15 residues. CDR3 loop: CSAQKIAGARNEQFF.

The V call is TRBV11-2, the J call TRBJ2-3; the D call from TCRdb, TRBD1, cannot be confirmed without DNA. CDR3 length: 16 residues. The germline V gene encodes CDR1 SGHAT and CDR2 FQNNGV. The CDR3 region is CASSLRLRGREDTQYF.

The rearrangement links TRBV29-1 to TRBJ1-2; TCRdb outputs TRBD1, but without DNA this stays unchecked. Germline lookup yields CDR1 SQVTM and CDR2 ANQGSEA. CDR3 length equals 14 residues. This CDR3 reads CSVDGTGGGNGYTF.

The V call is TRBV7-2, the J call TRBJ2-7; TCRdb's D gene call, TRBD2, goes unchecked for lack of DNA. CDR1 is SGHTA and CDR2 is FQGNSA in the germline V gene. The CDR3 has 16 amino acids. CDR3 sequence reads: CASSLAAGGGAYEQYF.

V gene TRBV5-1 combines with J gene TRBJ2-3. Germline assignment: CDR1 SGHRS and CDR2 YFSETQ. There are 13 residues in the CDR3. The CDR3 reads CASSFPRTDTQYF.

The chain has TRBV15 and TRBJ2-6; there is no DNA to check the TCRdb D call of TRBD1. Germline CDR1 and CDR2: LNHNV and YYDKDF (reference sequence). The CDR3 consists of 16 residues. CDR3 in amino acids: CATSRGAGAGANVLTF. Variable domain in full (rest from reference TRBV15 and TRBJ2-6): DAMVIQNPRYQVTQFGKPVTLSCSQTLNHNVMYWYQQKSSQAPKLLFHYYDKDFNNEADTPDNFQSRRPNTSFCFLDIRSPGLGDTAMYLCATSRGAGAGANVLTFGAGSRLTVL.

The V gene is TRBV7-9, the J gene TRBJ2-1; TCRdb's D call, TRBD2, is unchecked because there is no DNA. In germline, CDR1 is SEHNR, CDR2 FQNEAQ (reference sequence). The CDR3 runs to 15 residues. CDR3: CASSLGVREGNEQFF.

The rearrangement uses TRBV12-3 or TRBV12-4 and TRBJ2-1; TCRdb indicates TRBD2, and absent DNA this call remains unverified. This CDR3 contains 15 residues. The CDR3 loop reads CASSWDWSSYNEQFF.

The chain carries TRBV5-1 and TRBJ2-3. This CDR3 comprises 14 residues. CDR1 SGHRS and CDR2 YFSETQ come from the germline V gene. The CDR3 protein is CASSLRSSTDTQYF. The full variable domain, rest sourced from reference TRBV5-1 and TRBJ2-3, is KAGVTQTPRYLIKTRGQQVTLSCSPISGHRSVSWYQQTPGQGLQFLFEYFSETQRNKGNFPGRFSGRQFSNSRSEMNVSTLELGDSALYLCASSLRSSTDTQYFGPGTRLTVL.

The CDR3 sequence: CASSLAGLDTDTQYF. This chain connects TRBV12-3 or TRBV12-4 to TRBJ2-3. The CDR3 contains 15 residues.

The CDR3 reads CASSLGARSHNEQFF. The V and J genes are TRBV7-2 and TRBJ2-1. Per germline, CDR1 SGHTA and CDR2 FQGNSA. This CDR3 has 15 residues.

J is TRBJ2-7 and V is TRBV5-5. This CDR3 comprises 15 residues. From germline, CDR1 is SGHKS and CDR2 YYEKEE (reference sequence). The CDR3 spells CASSPDEFSSYEQYF. Based on the CDR3 plus reference TRBV5-5 and TRBJ2-7, the full variable domain is DAGVTQSPTHLIKTRGQQVTLRCSPISGHKSVSWYQQVLGQGPQFIFQYYEKEERGRGNFPDRFSARQFPNYSSELNVNALLLGDSALYLCASSPDEFSSYEQYFGPGTRLTVT.

This chain uses TRBV5-1 with TRBJ1-5; TCRdb outputs TRBD1, but without DNA this stays unchecked. CDR1 and CDR2 from the germline V gene are SGHRS and YFSETQ. This CDR3 contains 15 residues. CDR3 amino acids: CASSLAPQGSQPQHF. Based on the CDR3 plus reference TRBV5-1 and TRBJ1-5, the full variable domain is KAGVTQTPRYLIKTRGQQVTLSCSPISGHRSVSWYQQTPGQGLQFLFEYFSETQRNKGNFPGRFSGRQFSNSRSEMNVSTLELGDSALYLCASSLAPQGSQPQHFGDGTRLSIL.